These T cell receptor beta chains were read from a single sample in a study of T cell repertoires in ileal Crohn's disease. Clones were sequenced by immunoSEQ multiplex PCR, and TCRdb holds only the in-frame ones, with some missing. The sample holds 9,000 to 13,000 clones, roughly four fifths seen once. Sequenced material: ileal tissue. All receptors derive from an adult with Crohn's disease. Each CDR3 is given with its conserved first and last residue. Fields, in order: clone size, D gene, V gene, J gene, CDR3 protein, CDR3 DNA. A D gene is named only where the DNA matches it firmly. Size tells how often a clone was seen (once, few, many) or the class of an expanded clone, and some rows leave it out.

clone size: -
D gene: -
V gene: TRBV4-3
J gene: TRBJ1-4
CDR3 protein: CASSQDTGPRMELFF
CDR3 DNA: TGCGCCAGCAGCCAGGACACAGGGCCGAGGATGGAACTGTTTTTT

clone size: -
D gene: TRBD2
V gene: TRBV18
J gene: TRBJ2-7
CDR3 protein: CASSPFISGSSGSYEQYF
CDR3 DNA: TGTGCCAGCTCACCATTTATTTCGGGATCTAGCGGGAGCTACGAGCAGTACTTC

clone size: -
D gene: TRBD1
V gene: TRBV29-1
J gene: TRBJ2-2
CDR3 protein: CSGSRTGGVGELFF
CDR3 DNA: TGCAGCGGATCAAGGACAGGGGGCGTCGGGGAGCTGTTTTTT

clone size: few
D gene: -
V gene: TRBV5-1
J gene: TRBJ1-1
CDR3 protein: CASSLQGFSFF
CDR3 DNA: TGCGCCAGCAGCTTGCAGGGGTTTTCTTTCTTT

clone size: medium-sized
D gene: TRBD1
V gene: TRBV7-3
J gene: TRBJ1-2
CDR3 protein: CASSGSGTGKNGYTF
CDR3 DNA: TGTGCCAGCAGCGGGTCAGGGACAGGGAAGAATGGCTACACCTTC

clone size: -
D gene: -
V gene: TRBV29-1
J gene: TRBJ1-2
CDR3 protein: CSVVEWAASYGYTF
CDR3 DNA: TGCAGCGTTGTGGAATGGGCAGCTTCTTATGGCTACACCTTC

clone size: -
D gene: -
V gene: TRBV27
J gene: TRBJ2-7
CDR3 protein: CASSLGARRYEQYF
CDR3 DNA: TGTGCCAGCAGTTTAGGGGCCAGGAGATACGAGCAGTACTTC

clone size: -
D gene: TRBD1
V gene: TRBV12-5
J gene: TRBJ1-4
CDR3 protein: CASGLAFGQGDEKLFF
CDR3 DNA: TGTGCTAGTGGTTTGGCATTCGGACAGGGTGATGAAAAACTGTTTTTT

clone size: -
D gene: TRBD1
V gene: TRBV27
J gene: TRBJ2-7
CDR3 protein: CASTGTGYSKQYF
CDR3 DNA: TGTGCCAGCACCGGGACAGGGTATTCCAAGCAGTACTTC

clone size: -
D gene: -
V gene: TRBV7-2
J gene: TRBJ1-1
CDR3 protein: CASSLVGVNTEAFF
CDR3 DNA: TGTGCCAGCAGCTTAGTAGGGGTAAACACTGAAGCTTTCTTT

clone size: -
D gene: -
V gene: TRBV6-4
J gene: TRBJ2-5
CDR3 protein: CASSLSAGQETQYF
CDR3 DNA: TGTGCCAGCAGCCTATCGGCGGGGCAGGAGACCCAGTACTTC

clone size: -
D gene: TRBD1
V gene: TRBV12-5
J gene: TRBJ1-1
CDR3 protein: CASGFQTGVTEAFF
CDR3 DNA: TGTGCTAGTGGTTTTCAAACAGGGGTCACTGAAGCTTTCTTT

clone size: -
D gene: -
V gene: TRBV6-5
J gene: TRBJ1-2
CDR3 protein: CASSSNRGYTF
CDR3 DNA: TGTGCCAGCAGTTCAAACAGGGGCTACACCTTC

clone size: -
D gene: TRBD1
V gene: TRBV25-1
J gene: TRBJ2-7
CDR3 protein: CASSARQGGAYEQYF
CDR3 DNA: TGTGCCAGCAGTGCCAGACAGGGGGGTGCCTACGAGCAGTACTTC

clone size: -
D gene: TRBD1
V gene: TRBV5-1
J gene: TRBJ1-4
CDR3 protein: CASSLGDRGANEKLFF
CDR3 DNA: TGCGCCAGCAGCTTGGGGGACAGGGGTGCTAATGAAAAACTGTTTTTT

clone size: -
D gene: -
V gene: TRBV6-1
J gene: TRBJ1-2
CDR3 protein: CASSEMGRPNYGYTF
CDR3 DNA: TGTGCCAGCAGTGAAATGGGCAGGCCTAACTATGGCTACACCTTC

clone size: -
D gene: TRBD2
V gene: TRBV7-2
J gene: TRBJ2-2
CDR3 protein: CASSAYGTINTGELFF
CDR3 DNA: TGTGCCAGCAGCGCATACGGGACTATTAACACCGGGGAGCTGTTTTTT

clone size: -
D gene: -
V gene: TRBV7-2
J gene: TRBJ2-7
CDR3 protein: CASSLEGHLSYEQYF
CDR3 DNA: TGTGCCAGCAGCTTAGAGGGACACCTCTCCTACGAGCAGTACTTC

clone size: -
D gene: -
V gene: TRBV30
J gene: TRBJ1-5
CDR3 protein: CAWSVVAGIQPQHF
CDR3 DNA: TGTGCCTGGAGTGTAGTGGCAGGGATTCAGCCCCAGCATTTT

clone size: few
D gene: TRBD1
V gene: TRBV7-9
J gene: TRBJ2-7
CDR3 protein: CALTPQGAWDEQYF
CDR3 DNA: TGTGCCCTGACCCCCCAGGGGGCTTGGGACGAGCAGTACTTC

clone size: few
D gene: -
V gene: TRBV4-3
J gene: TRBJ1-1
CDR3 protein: CASSQDQRQVYTEAFF
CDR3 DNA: TGCGCCAGCAGCCAAGATCAGCGACAGGTTTACACTGAAGCTTTCTTT

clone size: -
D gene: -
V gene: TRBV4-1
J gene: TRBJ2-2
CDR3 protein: CASSQVLQGGTGELFF
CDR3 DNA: TGCGCCAGCAGCCAAGTTCTCCAGGGTGGAACCGGGGAGCTGTTTTTT

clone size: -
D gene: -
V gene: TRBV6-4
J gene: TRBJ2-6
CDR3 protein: CASTRQASSGANVLTF
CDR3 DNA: TGTGCCAGCACGCGACAGGCGAGCTCTGGGGCCAACGTCCTGACTTTC

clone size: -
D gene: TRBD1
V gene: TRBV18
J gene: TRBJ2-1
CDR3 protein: CASSPRTGDEQFF
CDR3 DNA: TGTGCCAGCTCACCAAGGACAGGGGATGAGCAGTTCTTC

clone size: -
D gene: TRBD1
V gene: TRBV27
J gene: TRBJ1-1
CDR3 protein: CASSPGTGALNTEAFF
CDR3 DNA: TGTGCCAGCAGCCCCGGGACAGGGGCCTTGAACACTGAAGCTTTCTTT

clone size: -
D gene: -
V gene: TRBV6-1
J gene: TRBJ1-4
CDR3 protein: CASSPLEGSGKLFF
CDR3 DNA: TGTGCCAGCAGCCCATTAGAGGGTTCAGGAAAACTGTTTTTT

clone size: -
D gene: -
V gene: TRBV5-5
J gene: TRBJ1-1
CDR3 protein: CASSLDVQPNTEAFF
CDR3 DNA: TGTGCCAGCAGCTTGGATGTACAGCCGAACACTGAAGCTTTCTTT

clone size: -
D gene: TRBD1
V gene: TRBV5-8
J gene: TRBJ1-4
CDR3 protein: CASSPRTGAEKLFF
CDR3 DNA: TGTGCCAGCAGCCCCCGGACAGGGGCTGAAAAACTGTTTTTT

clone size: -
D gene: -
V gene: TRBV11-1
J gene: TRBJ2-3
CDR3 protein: CASSLLARTDTQYF
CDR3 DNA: TGTGCCAGCAGCTTATTAGCACGCACAGATACGCAGTATTTT

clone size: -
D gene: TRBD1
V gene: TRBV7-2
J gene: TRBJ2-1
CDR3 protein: CASSAGTAPYNEQFF
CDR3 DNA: TGTGCCAGCAGCGCCGGGACAGCCCCCTACAATGAGCAGTTCTTC

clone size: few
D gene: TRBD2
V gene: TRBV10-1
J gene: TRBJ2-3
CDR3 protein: CASSEVWRGGRDTQYF
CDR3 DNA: TGCGCCAGCAGTGAAGTTTGGCGGGGGGGCCGGGATACGCAGTATTTT

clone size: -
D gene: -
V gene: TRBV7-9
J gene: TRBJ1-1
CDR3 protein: CASSPQGTWTEAFF
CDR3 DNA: TGTGCCAGCAGCCCACAGGGTACTTGGACTGAAGCTTTCTTT

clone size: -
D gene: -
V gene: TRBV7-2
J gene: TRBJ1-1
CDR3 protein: CASSLRTAEAFF
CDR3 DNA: TGTGCCAGCAGCTTAAGGACAGCTGAAGCTTTCTTT

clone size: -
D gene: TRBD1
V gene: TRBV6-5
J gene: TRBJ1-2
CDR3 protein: CASSGRGRDGYTF
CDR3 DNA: TGTGCCAGTTCGGGCAGGGGGCGGGATGGCTACACCTTC

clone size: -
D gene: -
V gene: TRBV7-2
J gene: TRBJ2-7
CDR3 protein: CASSLARGVAGRGVAYEQYF
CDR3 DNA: TGTGCCAGCAGCTTAGCCAGAGGTGTGGCAGGGAGGGGGGTAGCCTACGAGCAGTACTTC

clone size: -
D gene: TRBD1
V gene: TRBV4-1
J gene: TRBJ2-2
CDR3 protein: CASSQGMNRGRTGELFF
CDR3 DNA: TGCGCCAGCAGCCAAGGAATGAACAGGGGGCGTACCGGGGAGCTGTTTTTT

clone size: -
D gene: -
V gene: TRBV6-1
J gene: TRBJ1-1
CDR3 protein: CASSDLGQRREAFF
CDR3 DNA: TGTGCCAGCAGCGATTTGGGGCAGAGACGAGAAGCTTTCTTT

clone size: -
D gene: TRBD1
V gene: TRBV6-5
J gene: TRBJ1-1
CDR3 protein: CASRGTGAFF
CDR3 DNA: TGTGCCAGCCGCGGGACAGGGGCTTTCTTT

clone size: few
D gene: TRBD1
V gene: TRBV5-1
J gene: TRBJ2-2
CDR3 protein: CASSWDRSNTGELFF
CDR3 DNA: TGCGCCAGCAGCTGGGACAGGTCGAACACCGGGGAGCTGTTTTTT

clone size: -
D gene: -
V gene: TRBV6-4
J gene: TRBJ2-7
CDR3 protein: CASSEQGSGEQYF
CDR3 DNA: TGTGCCAGCAGTGAACAGGGTTCTGGCGAGCAGTACTTC

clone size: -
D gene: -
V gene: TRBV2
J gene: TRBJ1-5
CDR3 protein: CASSEGQGIGAPQHF
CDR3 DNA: TGTGCCAGCAGTGAAGGTCAAGGGATTGGGGCGCCCCAGCATTTT

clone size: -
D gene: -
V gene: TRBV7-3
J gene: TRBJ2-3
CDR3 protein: CASSFGPLTAFPDTQYF
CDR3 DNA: TGTGCCAGCAGCTTCGGCCCCTTAACAGCCTTCCCAGATACGCAGTATTTT

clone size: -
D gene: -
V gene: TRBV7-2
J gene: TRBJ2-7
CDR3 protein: CASSLAVNSREQYF
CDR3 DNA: TGTGCCAGCAGCTTAGCTGTCAATTCTCGGGAGCAGTACTTC

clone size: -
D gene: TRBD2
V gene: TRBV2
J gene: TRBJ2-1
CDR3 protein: CASRTSGGYYNEQFF
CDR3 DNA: TGTGCCAGCAGGACTAGCGGGGGGTACTACAATGAGCAGTTCTTC

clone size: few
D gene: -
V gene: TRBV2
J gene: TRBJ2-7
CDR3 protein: CASKSKINSYEQYF
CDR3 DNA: TGTGCCAGCAAATCCAAAATCAACTCCTACGAGCAGTACTTC

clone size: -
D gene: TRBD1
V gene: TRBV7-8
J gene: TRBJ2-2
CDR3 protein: CASQQGITGELFF
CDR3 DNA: TGTGCCAGCCAACAGGGGATAACCGGGGAGCTGTTTTTT

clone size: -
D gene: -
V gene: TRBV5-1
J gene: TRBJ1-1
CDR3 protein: CASSLDGGGDMNTEAFF
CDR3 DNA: TGCGCCAGCAGCTTGGACGGGGGGGGTGATATGAACACTGAAGCTTTCTTT

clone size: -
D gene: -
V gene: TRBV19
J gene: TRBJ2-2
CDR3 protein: CASTIAAGELFF
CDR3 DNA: TGTGCCAGTACAATCGCAGCCGGGGAGCTGTTTTTT

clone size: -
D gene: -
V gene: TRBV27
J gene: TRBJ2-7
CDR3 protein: CASSLASLTSYEQYF
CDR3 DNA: TGTGCCAGCAGTTTAGCCAGTCTTACCTCCTACGAGCAGTACTTC

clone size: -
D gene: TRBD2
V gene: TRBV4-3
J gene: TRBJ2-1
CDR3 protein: CASSHLTGTSRGDEQFF
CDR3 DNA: TGCGCCAGCAGCCACTTGACCGGGACTAGCAGGGGCGATGAGCAGTTCTTC

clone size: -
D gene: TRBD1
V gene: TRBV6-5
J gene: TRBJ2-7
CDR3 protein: CASRFRQGTYEQYF
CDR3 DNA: TGTGCCAGCAGATTCAGACAGGGGACCTACGAGCAGTACTTC

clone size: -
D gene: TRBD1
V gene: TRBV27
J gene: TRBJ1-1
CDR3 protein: CASSGVAGGWENTEAFF
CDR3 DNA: TGTGCCAGCAGTGGGGTCGCAGGGGGCTGGGAGAACACTGAAGCTTTCTTT

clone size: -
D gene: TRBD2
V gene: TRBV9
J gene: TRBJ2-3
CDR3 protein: CASSVGTSWGLDTQYF
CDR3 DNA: TGTGCCAGCAGCGTAGGGACTAGCTGGGGGTTGGATACGCAGTATTTT

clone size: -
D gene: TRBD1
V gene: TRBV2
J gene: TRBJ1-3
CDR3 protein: CASSEGTGNSGNTIYF
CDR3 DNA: TGTGCCAGCAGTGAAGGGACAGGGAACTCTGGAAACACCATATATTTT

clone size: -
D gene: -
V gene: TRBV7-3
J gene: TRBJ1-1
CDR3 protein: CASSVEAGATEAFF
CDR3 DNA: TGTGCCAGCAGCGTAGAGGCAGGGGCTACTGAAGCTTTCTTT